This T cell receptor (beta chain) originates from a study of blood T cell repertoires in COVID-19. Background on the study: Acute and convalescent COVID-19 samples came from the United States, Italy and Spain. The analysed material was cDNA or gDNA that came from T cells, B-cell-depleted T cells, or PBMCs.

Authors' data handling: Nucleated cell counts were estimated from reference gene primer amplification. Clones were read by immunoSEQ multiplex PCR, and TCRdb kept only the in-frame ones, dropping some. That table gives V, J and clone size, and the DNA gave D and trimming. The table records approximately 250,000 clones, about 82% of them present only once. This CDR3 has 14 amino acids. V was cut by 11 bases and J by 5 bases, with 22 bases left in between. The clonotype was recovered from a woman older than 75 with COVID-19, enrolled during active disease. Sequencing was done on a sample of peripheral blood. V and J are TRBV23-1 and TRBJ2-7; D might be TRBD1 (6 bases). TRBV23-1 is sorted into the ORF group, with uncertain function. DNA for the CDR3: TGCGCCGCCTCCACACAGGGAAGTCTGGACGAGCAGTACGTC. Translating gives CAASTQGSLDEQYV.